A single sample is the source of the 25 T cell receptor beta chains below, sequenced in a study of human T cells and chemical hapten exposure. TCRdb passed the RACE reads through MiXCR, listing each CDR3 protein once. Of 55,000 to 85,000 distinct CDR3 sequences in the sample, about 9.1% were seen once. Time point in this sample: patch test 1, 2 weeks after DPC sensitization. Treatment in this sample: therapeutic diphenylcyclopropenone sensitization with weekly scalp DPC. The sample was whole blood, taken in connection with sensitization to the hapten diphenylcyclopropenone (DPC). These receptors were obtained from a woman between 40 and 55 years old with alopecia areata. Some clones in this sample may be carry-over from other donors' samples.

The table lists this clonotype with a few counts. This chain links TRBV19 with TRBJ2-3; D is unresolved. Trimming removed 10 bases at V and 2 bases at J, with 16 bases between. The CDR3 has 14 residues. The germline CDR1 and CDR2 sequences are LNHDA and SQIVND (reference sequence). The CDR3: CATAPRADTDTQYF. The CDR3, as DNA: TGTGCCACCGCCCCCCGGGCAGACACAGATACGCAGTATTTT.

Many counts were recorded for this clonotype. The chain has TRBV7-2 and TRBJ2-3, with 9 bases fitting TRBD2. The V segment lost 5 bases and the J segment 6 bases; nucleotides outside the gene matches: 6. Looked up from germline, CDR1 is SGHTA and CDR2 is FQGNSA. CDR3 size: 14 residues. CDR3 sequence reads: CASSLGTSPDTQYF. In DNA, the CDR3 is TGTGCCAGCAGCCTTGGGACTAGCCCCGATACGCAGTATTTT.

This clonotype was picked up a small number of times. This chain joins TRBV11-3 and TRBJ2-3; D might be TRBD1 or TRBD2, each matching 5 bases. The V gene's germline CDR1 is SGHNT and CDR2 YENEEA. Trimming removed 5 bases from V and 6 bases from J, with 15 bases in between. The CDR3 is 14 amino acids. The CDR3, as DNA: TGTGCCAGCAGCCTAGGGGACGCGGCCGATACGCAGTATTTT. Its translation: CASSLGDAADTQYF.

This clonotype was seen ten or more times. CDR3 DNA sequence: TGTGCCAGCAGCCAAGGGGCTAGCGGGGGGATCTACGAGCAGTACTTC. Amino acids: CASSQGASGGIYEQYF. V gene TRBV4-2 combines with J gene TRBJ2-7, with 11 positions matching TRBD2. V lost 1 base, J lost 3 bases, and 5 bases stayed unmatched. The CDR3 contains 16 residues. The V gene's germline CDR1 is LGHNA and CDR2 YNFKEQ.

This clonotype was detected many times. This chain connects TRBV27 to TRBJ2-3, with 9 bases identical to TRBD2. The CDR3 runs 16 residues. Germline trimming cut 1 base from V and 0 bases from J; bases unmatched to any gene: 2. Germline-derived CDR1 and CDR2 are MNHEY and SMNVEV (reference sequence). In DNA, the CDR3 is TGTGCCAGCAGTTTATTAGCGGGGGCCAGCACAGATACGCAGTATTTT. It encodes CASSLLAGASTDTQYF.

This chain joins TRBV5-4 and TRBJ2-3, with 13 nucleotides matching TRBD2. The CDR3 totals 18 residues. In germline, CDR1 is SGHNT, CDR2 YYREEE (reference sequence). Losses at the gene ends were 3 bases for V and 2 bases for J; bases not matched to a gene: 9. The CDR3 bases are TGTGCCAGCAGCTCGAACCGACTAGCGGGGGGAAACACAGATACGCAGTATTTT. It is translated as CASSSNRLAGGNTDTQYF. Variable domain in full (rest from reference TRBV5-4 and TRBJ2-3): ETGVTQSPTHLIKTRGQQVTLRCSSQSGHNTVSWYQQALGQGPQFIFQYYREEENGRGNFPPRFSGLQFPNYSSELNVNALELDDSALYLCASSSNRLAGGNTDTQYFGPGTRLTVL.

This clonotype was recorded many times. The gene calls are TRBV7-2 and TRBJ1-6; D remains unclear. The CDR3 has 16 amino acids. V was shortened by 1 base and J by 7 bases, with 14 bases between the two germline ends. In germline, CDR1 is SGHTA, CDR2 FQGNSA. The CDR3 nucleotides are TGTGCCAGCAGCTTAGTTTTGGTGGGGTCCAATTCACCCCTCCACTTT. Its translation: CASSLVLVGSNSPLHF.

This clonotype was recorded at least ten times. The chain has TRBV5-1 and TRBJ1-6; perhaps TRBD1 as D (6 bases). Germline values: CDR1 SGHRS, CDR2 YFSETQ. V was clipped by 6 bases and J by 6 bases, with 16 bases between them. The CDR3 consists of 15 residues. The CDR3 DNA sequence: TGCGCCAGCACCTCGGCCGGACAGCCTAATTCACCCCTCCACTTT. Protein sequence: CASTSAGQPNSPLHF.

There are many counts of this clonotype. V is TRBV12-3 or TRBV12-4 and J is TRBJ2-3; D might be TRBD2 (5 bases). CDR3 length: 13 residues. V gave up 5 bases and J gave up 3 bases, with 9 bases separating them. DNA for the CDR3: TGTGCCAGCAGTGGGGTAGCGACAGATACGCAGTATTTT. This codes for CASSGVATDTQYF.

With regard to this clonotype: This sequence may be a read error, since a much larger clone differs from it by one base. This chain links TRBV12-3 or TRBV12-4 with TRBJ2-7; TRBD1 matches 10 bases. There are 13 residues in the CDR3. As DNA, the CDR3 is TGTGGCAGCAGGGGGGACAGGGGATACGAGCAGTACTTC. This encodes CGSRGDRGYEQYF.

At least ten counts were recorded for this clonotype. J is TRBJ2-7 and V is TRBV11-2; 8 bases line up with TRBD1. The junction had 8 bases not matched to a gene; V was cut back by 1 base and J by 3 bases. Germline-derived CDR1 and CDR2 are SGHAT and FQNNGV. CDR3 size: 16 residues. As DNA, the CDR3 is TGTGCCAGCAGCTTAGCCCCCGGGACAGGAATCTACGAGCAGTACTTC. As protein: CASSLAPGTGIYEQYF.

This clonotype is judged medium-sized. The gene calls are TRBV12-3 or TRBV12-4 and TRBJ2-4; weak D call: TRBD1 (6 bases). Trimming stripped 6 bases from V and 0 bases from J, with 9 bases between. This CDR3 spans 14 amino acids. The CDR3 is CASRDSLAKNIQYF. For the CDR3, the DNA is TGTGCCAGCAGGGACAGCTTAGCCAAAAACATTCAGTACTTC.

The rearrangement uses TRBV15 and TRBJ2-5; TRBD2 agrees at 15 bases. Trimming at V came to 4 bases and at J to 5 bases, leaving 8 bases not matched to a gene. CDR1 and CDR2 (germline): LNHNV, YYDKDF (reference sequence). The CDR3 runs 17 residues. CDR3 coding DNA: TGTGCCACCAGCAACCTTTGGACTAGCGGGGGGGCCGAGACCCAGTACTTC. Its protein product is CATSNLWTSGGAETQYF.

This clonotype was observed many times. Its ends do not fully match the called genes, so a read error is possible. V gene TRBV7-7 combines with J gene TRBJ2-3; 8 bases agree with TRBD2. In germline, CDR1 is SSHAT, CDR2 FNYEAQ (reference sequence). This CDR3 region has 15 residues. The CDR3 sequence is CASSLAGRSTDTQYF. Here the CDR3 DNA reads TGTGCCAGTAGCTTAGCGGGAAGGAGCACAGATACGCAGTATTTT. The full variable domain, rest sourced from reference TRBV7-7 and TRBJ2-3, is GAGVSQSPRYKVTKRGQDVTLRCDPISSHATLYWYQQALGQGPEFLTYFNYEAQPDKSGLPSDRFSAERPEGSISTLTIQRTEQRDSAMYRCASSLAGRSTDTQYFGPGTRLTVL.

As concerns this clonotype: A read error may explain this, as a much larger clone is one base away. The missing conserved phenylalanine or tryptophan at the end of this CDR3 makes a read error likely. This sequence joins TRBV6-6 and TRBJ1-5; 10 bases align to TRBD1. Looked up from germline, CDR1 is MNHNY and CDR2 is SVGAGI (reference sequence). With 4 bases clipped from V and 5 bases from J, the junction kept 8 bases outside the gene matches. The CDR3 is 16 residues long. The CDR3 coding sequence is TGTGCCAGCAGTTTTCCGACAGGGGGCGAAGATCAGCCCCAGCATTCT. Translated, it gives CASSFPTGGEDQPQHS.

This clonotype was seen more than once but under ten times. At one of its ends the junction is not consistent with the germline gene, which may arise from a read error. CDR3 coding DNA: TGTGCCAGCAGCCAAGAGGGAAACAGGGCCTCGGCCTTT. Translated, it gives CASSQEGNRASAF. This sequence joins TRBV4-2 and TRBJ1-1; maybe TRBD1 (6 bases). The CDR3 contains 13 residues. From germline, CDR1 is LGHNA and CDR2 YNFKEQ.

V and J are TRBV5-1 and TRBJ1-1, with a weak D call TRBD1 (5 bases). V shed 5 bases and J shed 6 bases, with 17 bases lying between them. The CDR3 sequence is 14 residues long. Germline V gives CDR1 SGHRS, CDR2 YFSETQ. CDR3 in DNA: TGCGCCAGCAGTTTTTGGGGGGTCCAGGCTGAAGCTTTCTTT. It yields the protein CASSFWGVQAEAFF.

The rearrangement joins TRBV24-1 to TRBJ1-2, with TRBD1 matching over 7 bases. The CDR3 runs 13 residues. From germline, CDR1 is KGHDR and CDR2 SFDVKD. J was trimmed by 2 bases and V by 7 bases; bases with no gene match: 3. The CDR3 region is CATRATGNYGYTF. CDR3 bases: TGTGCCACCAGGGCGACAGGGAACTATGGCTACACCTTC.

The chain has TRBV9 and TRBJ1-5, with unresolved D. There are 14 residues in the CDR3. Looked up from germline, CDR1 is SGDLS and CDR2 is YYNGEE. V lost 2 bases and J lost 1, with 7 bases in between. Here the CDR3 DNA reads TGTGCCAGCAGCGTGTCAGGCAGCAATCAGCCCCAGCATTTT. This translates into CASSVSGSNQPQHF.

V gene TRBV28 combines with J gene TRBJ2-3; D possibly uses TRBD1 or TRBD2 (5 bases each). Trimming shortened V by 4 bases and J by 2 bases, and 19 bases separated the two germline ends. Germline lookup yields CDR1 MDHEN and CDR2 SYDVKM. The CDR3 loop spans 17 amino acids. The CDR3 region is CASSSGPNRRYTDTQYF. As DNA, the CDR3 is TGTGCCAGCAGTTCGGGGCCTAACAGGAGGTACACAGATACGCAGTATTTT. The full variable domain, completed using reference TRBV28 and TRBJ2-3, is DVKVTQSSRYLVKRTGEKVFLECVQDMDHENMFWYRQDPGLGLRLIYFSYDVKMKEKGDIPEGYSVSREKKERFSLILESASTNQTSMYLCASSSGPNRRYTDTQYFGPGTRLTVL.

This clonotype has a count of ten or more. The rearrangement joins TRBV10-2 to TRBJ2-7; 8 nucleotides align to TRBD1. The CDR3 consists of 12 residues. Trimming cost V 8 bases and J 4 bases; bases outside gene matches: 4. Germline values: CDR1 WSHSY, CDR2 SAAADI. CDR3 nucleotides: TGCGCCAGCGGGACAGGCTTATACGAGCAGTACTTC. This sequence encodes CASGTGLYEQYF.

This clonotype was counted at least ten times. CDR3 DNA: TGTGCCAGCAGTGAAGAGCCCCCGGGGAAGCTGTTTTTT. Translation gives CASSEEPPGKLFF. J is TRBJ2-2 and V is TRBV2; perhaps TRBD2 as D (5 bases). Germline V gene sequence: CDR1 SNHLY, CDR2 FYNNEI. The V and J ends lost 1 base and 12 bases respectively, with 12 bases between them. The CDR3 contains 13 residues.

This clonotype was seen repeatedly, ten times or more. The chain couples TRBV7-2 to TRBJ1-5; D not certain. Trimming took off 1 base at V and 0 bases at J, with 7 bases between the two ends. Germline lookup yields CDR1 SGHTA and CDR2 FQGNSA. The CDR3 is 15 residues long. CDR3 protein: CASSLVPHSNQPQHF. DNA for the CDR3: TGTGCCAGCAGCTTAGTTCCCCATAGCAATCAGCCCCAGCATTTT.

The V and J genes are TRBV3-1 and TRBJ2-1; TRBD1 agrees at 8 bases. The germline V gene has CDR1 LGHDT and CDR2 YNNKEL (reference sequence). The CDR3 is 16 residues long. V trimming: 5 bases; J trimming: 7 bases; junction bases outside the gene matches: 13. For the CDR3, the DNA is TGTGCCAGCAGCTCCTGGACAGGGACGCTGGGGAATGAGCAGTTCTTC. Residues: CASSSWTGTLGNEQFF.

This clonotype occurred many times. This chain connects TRBV3-1 to TRBJ1-1; D not certain. Germline assignment: CDR1 LGHDT and CDR2 YNNKEL (reference sequence). V lost 5 bases to trimming and J lost 6 bases, with 7 bases between them. The CDR3 is 11 residues long. The CDR3 bases are TGTGCCAGCAGCGGAAGCTCTGAAGCTTTCTTT. This sequence encodes CASSGSSEAFF.